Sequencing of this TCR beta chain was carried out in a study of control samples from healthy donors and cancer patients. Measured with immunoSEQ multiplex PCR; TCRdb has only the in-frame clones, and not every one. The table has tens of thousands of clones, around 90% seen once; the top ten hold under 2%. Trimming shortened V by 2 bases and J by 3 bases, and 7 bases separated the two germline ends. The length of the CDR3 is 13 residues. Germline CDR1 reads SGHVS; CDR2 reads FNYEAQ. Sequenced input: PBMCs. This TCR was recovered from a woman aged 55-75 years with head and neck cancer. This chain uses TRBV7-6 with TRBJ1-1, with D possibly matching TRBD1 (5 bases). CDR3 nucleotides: TGTGCCAGCAGCTTACGGGGGTACACTGAAGCTTTCTTT. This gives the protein CASSLRGYTEAFF.